One and the same sample provided the 26 T cell receptor beta chains below, sequenced in a study of blood T cell repertoires in COVID-19. Profiling relied on immunoSEQ multiplex PCR, and the TCRdb table lists in-frame clones only, not all of them. The sample contains 53,000 or so clones, 86% of which appear only once. Sequencing was carried out using peripheral blood. Source of these receptors: a man aged 80 or over with acute or convalescent COVID-19.

The chain recombines TRBV9 with TRBJ2-2; D might be TRBD2 (5 bases). This CDR3 comprises 15 residues. The germline gives CDR1 SGDLS, CDR2 YYNGEE. Trimming removed 2 bases at V and 6 bases at J, with 14 bases between. Here the CDR3 DNA reads TGTGCCAGCAGCGTCCGGACGGACTGGGCCGGGGAGCTGTTTTTT. Protein: CASSVRTDWAGELFF.

Here the CDR3 DNA reads TGCGCCAGCAGTGAGGAGGAGACCCAGTACTTC. Its protein is CASSEEETQYF. This chain connects TRBV10-2 to TRBJ2-5; D is undetermined. The CDR3 extends over 11 amino acids. CDR1 WSHSY and CDR2 SAAADI come from the germline V gene. Trimming pared 2 bases from V and 5 bases from J, leaving 3 bases between.

The sample holds one count of this clone. The rearrangement uses TRBV2 and TRBJ2-7; 12 positions match TRBD2. Germline loops: CDR1 SNHLY, CDR2 FYNNEI. V lost 6 bases to trimming and J lost 6 bases; unmatched junction nucleotides: 3. The CDR3 loop spans 13 amino acids. CDR3 sequence reads: CASRWTSGVEQYF. The CDR3, as DNA: TGTGCCAGCAGGTGGACTAGCGGGGTCGAGCAGTACTTC.

V usage is TRBV5-6 and J usage is TRBJ1-1; D uncertain. The CDR3 runs to 15 residues. Germline V gives CDR1 SGHDT, CDR2 YYEEEE. Deletions cut 5 bases from V and 0 bases from J, with 14 bases between. CDR3 nucleotides: TGTGCCAGCAGTAAGGGAGGGCAGATGAACACTGAAGCTTTCTTT. It encodes CASSKGGQMNTEAFF.

This clone came up once. The rearrangement links TRBV29-1 to TRBJ1-1; D might be TRBD1 (5 bases). CDR1 SQVTM and CDR2 ANQGSEA come from the germline V gene. Trimming removed 8 bases at V and 1 base at J, with 14 bases between. The CDR3 loop spans 13 amino acids. The DNA for the CDR3 is TGCAGCTCCCGGGGGTCCTGGAACACTGAAGCTTTCTTT. Translated, it gives CSSRGSWNTEAFF. Full variable domain (outside the CDR3, taken from reference TRBV29-1 and TRBJ1-1): SAVISQKPSRDICQRGTSLTIQCQVDSQVTMMFWYRQQPGQSLTLIATANQGSEATYESGFVIDKFPISRPNLTFSTLTVSNMSPEDSSIYLCSSRGSWNTEAFFGQGTRLTVV.

This clone occurred a few times. The V call is TRBV5-8, the J call TRBJ1-2; D gene ambiguous. Germline lookup yields CDR1 SGHTS and CDR2 YDEGEE. Trimming took off 0 bases at V and 8 bases at J, with 17 bases between the two ends. The length of the CDR3 is 15 residues. The CDR3 protein is CASSLVGPGPGGYTF. The CDR3 DNA follows: TGTGCCAGCAGCTTGGTAGGGCCAGGCCCGGGAGGCTACACCTTC.

CDR3 DNA sequence: TGTGCCACCAGTGACTCTCCTCGGGACAGGGCCTACAATGAGCAGTTCTTC. Its translation: CATSDSPRDRAYNEQFF. The rearrangement joins TRBV24-1 to TRBJ2-1; 9 bases agree with TRBD1. J gave up 2 bases and V 4 bases, and 8 bases lay outside the gene matches. This CDR3 contains 17 residues. CDR1 is KGHDR and CDR2 is SFDVKD in the germline V gene.

This clone was observed once. The rearrangement uses TRBV24-1 and TRBJ2-2, with a weak D call TRBD2 (6 bases). This CDR3 is 15 amino acids long. Germline V lookup: CDR1 KGHDR, CDR2 SFDVKD. Trimming took 3 bases from V and 4 from J, leaving 11 bases between them. The CDR3 region has the DNA TGTGCCACCAGTGATACACGGGGACTCACCGGGGAGCTGTTTTTT. It yields the protein CATSDTRGLTGELFF.

This chain links TRBV7-2 with TRBJ2-7; 7 bases fit TRBD2. In germline, CDR1 is SGHTA, CDR2 FQGNSA. CDR3 length: 17 amino acids. The V and J ends lost 0 bases and 4 bases, in that order; junction bases with no gene match: 12. CDR3 sequence: CASSLAGRGRTRYEQYF. CDR3 nucleotide sequence: TGTGCCAGCAGCTTAGCGGGCCGGGGTCGGACTAGATACGAGCAGTACTTC.

The count of this clone is one. CDR3 sequence: CASSRGQGIVNTDTQYF. In DNA form, the CDR3 reads TGTGCCAGCAGCCGCGGACAGGGGATCGTAAACACAGATACGCAGTATTTT. The V gene is TRBV5-8, the J gene TRBJ2-3, with 9 bases that match TRBD1. Germline-derived CDR1 and CDR2 are SGHTS and YDEGEE. Trimming at V came to 4 bases and at J to 2 bases, leaving 11 bases not matched to a gene. The CDR3 totals 17 residues.

This chain links TRBV19 with TRBJ2-2, with 7 bases fitting TRBD2. The V gene end was trimmed by 7 bases and the J gene end by 4 bases; junction bases not matched to a gene: 9. CDR1 is LNHDA, CDR2 SQIVND, per germline (reference sequence). The CDR3 length is 15 residues. CDR3 region: CASMNTGGRTGELFF. CDR3 sequence (DNA): TGTGCCAGTATGAATACGGGGGGTCGCACCGGGGAGCTGTTTTTT.

The chain uses TRBV30 and TRBJ2-2, with 11 nucleotides matching TRBD1. In germline, CDR1 is GTSNPN, CDR2 SVGIG (reference sequence). The CDR3 has 15 amino acids. Germline trimming cut 5 bases from V and 4 bases from J; bases unmatched to any gene: 6. CDR3 sequence reads: CAWGSGQGGTGELFF. CDR3 in DNA: TGTGCCTGGGGCTCGGGACAGGGGGGCACCGGGGAGCTGTTTTTT. Full variable domain (remainder filled in from reference TRBV30 and TRBJ2-2): SQTIHQWPATLVQPVGSPLSLECTVEGTSNPNLYWYRQAAGRGLQLLFYSVGIGQISSEVPQNLSASRPQDRQFILSSKKLLLSDSGFYLCAWGSGQGGTGELFFGEGSRLTVL.

The V call is TRBV19, the J call TRBJ1-2, with D maybe TRBD1 (6 bases). CDR1 is LNHDA and CDR2 is SQIVND in the germline V gene (reference sequence). V lost 3 bases to trimming and J lost 8 bases, with 13 bases between them. CDR3 length: 13 residues. In nucleotides, the CDR3 is TGTGCCAGTAGTATGGGGGCTTCGGCGGGCTACACCTTC. It specifies CASSMGASAGYTF. Using reference TRBV19 and TRBJ1-2 for the parts outside the CDR3, the full variable domain is DGGITQSPKYLFRKEGQNVTLSCEQNLNHDAMYWYRQDPGQGLRLIYYSQIVNDFQKGDIAEGYSVSREKKESFPLTVTSAQKNPTAFYLCASSMGASAGYTFGSGTRLTVV.

For the CDR3, the DNA is TGCGCCAGCAGCCGACAGGGCCTCTACAATGAGCAGTTCTTC. Translating it yields CASSRQGLYNEQFF. The rearrangement joins TRBV4-1 to TRBJ2-1, with 7 bases aligning to TRBD1. J lost 3 bases, V lost 4 bases, and 3 bases had no gene match. This CDR3 is 14 amino acids long. The germline V gene encodes CDR1 MGHRA and CDR2 YSYEKL.

The gene calls are TRBV3-1 (or the pseudogene TRBV3-2) and TRBJ2-5; possibly TRBD2 for D (6 bases). V lost 3 bases and J 7 bases, leaving 9 bases between the germline ends. Germline loops: CDR1 LGHDT, CDR2 YNNKEL (reference sequence). There are 12 residues in the CDR3. The CDR3: CASSQTRGTQYF. CDR3 nucleotides: TGTGCCAGCAGCCAGACTAGAGGGACCCAGTACTTC.

The chain carries TRBV7-3 and TRBJ2-7, with TRBD1 matching over 11 bases. CDR1 SGHTA and CDR2 FQGTGA come from the germline V gene. Trimming removed 0 bases from V and 3 bases from J; junction bases left unmatched: 1. The CDR3 loop spans 15 amino acids. CDR3 DNA: TGTGCCAGCAGCTTAACCGGGACAGGGGGCTACGAGCAGTACTTC. Amino acid sequence: CASSLTGTGGYEQYF.

The CDR3 is CASSTGQGSNQPQHF. CDR3 in DNA: TGTGCCAGCAGCACGGGACAGGGGAGCAATCAGCCCCAGCATTTT. J is TRBJ1-5 and V is TRBV7-6; 10 bases line up with TRBD1. The CDR3 runs 15 residues. V shed 5 bases and J 1 base; nucleotides not matched to a gene: 2. Germline V gives CDR1 SGHVS, CDR2 FNYEAQ.

The V gene is TRBV3-1 (or the pseudogene TRBV3-2), the J gene TRBJ1-2; no reliable D call. With 3 bases removed from V and 3 bases from J, the gap between germline ends came to 14 bases. Germline V CDR1 and CDR2: LGHDT, YNNKEL (reference sequence). The CDR3 has 15 amino acids. The CDR3 nucleotides read TGTGCCAGCAGCCACCTAAGCGCTACCGACTATGGCTACACCTTC. This translates into CASSHLSATDYGYTF.

The genes are TRBV3-1 (or the pseudogene TRBV3-2) and TRBJ1-6; 7 nucleotides line up with TRBD1. Germline CDR1 and CDR2: LGHDT and YNNKEL (reference sequence). The CDR3 is 16 amino acids. V was pared by 3 bases and J by 7 bases, with 9 bases of the junction left unmatched. CDR3 in amino acids: CASSHEGAGFNSPLHF. The CDR3 DNA sequence: TGTGCCAGCAGCCATGAGGGGGCAGGGTTCAATTCACCCCTCCACTTT.

The rearrangement links TRBV6-1 to TRBJ2-5; possibly TRBD2 for D (5 bases). V was cut by 0 bases and J by 7 bases, with 12 bases left in between. The CDR3 is made up of 14 amino acids. Germline CDR1 reads MNHNS; CDR2 reads SASEGT. The CDR3 nucleotides are TGTGCCAGCAGTGAAGCAGAGGGCCTGGGGACCCAGTACTTC. Residues: CASSEAEGLGTQYF.

The chain has TRBV7-6 and TRBJ2-3, with D possibly matching TRBD2 (5 bases). V lost 1 base, J lost 4 bases, and 15 bases lay in between. The CDR3 contains 16 residues. Germline CDR1 SGHVS, CDR2 FNYEAQ. The CDR3: CASSLVSVEVADTQYF. The DNA for the CDR3 is TGTGCCAGCAGCTTAGTTTCTGTGGAGGTCGCAGATACGCAGTATTTT.

In this sample, this clone turned up a few times. The chain is built from TRBV14 and TRBJ1-6, with 9 bases aligning to TRBD1. The germline V gene has CDR1 SGHDN and CDR2 FVKESK. The CDR3 is 15 residues long. The junction had 6 bases not matched to a gene; V was cut back by 4 bases and J by 8 bases. In DNA, the CDR3 is TGTGCCAGCAGCCCCGGGACAGGGAGTCATTCACCCCTCCACTTT. It is translated as CASSPGTGSHSPLHF.

This clone was seen a single time. The gene calls are TRBV29-1 and TRBJ1-5, with D unresolved. Trimming removed 6 bases at V and 5 bases at J, with 17 bases between. The CDR3 contains 14 residues. Germline V CDR1 and CDR2: SQVTM, ANQGSEA. CDR3 nucleotide sequence: TGCAGCGTAAAGCTGGGAGGCACCGATCAGCCCCAGCATTTT. Its translation: CSVKLGGTDQPQHF.

The gene calls are TRBV15 and TRBJ2-7, with a tentative D call TRBD2 (5 bases). Germline V CDR1 and CDR2: LNHNV, YYDKDF (reference sequence). The CDR3 is made up of 13 amino acids. V lost 4 bases and J 2 bases, leaving 9 bases between the germline ends. The CDR3 loop reads CATSIGITYEQYF. CDR3 coding DNA: TGTGCCACCAGCATCGGGATTACCTACGAGCAGTACTTC.

In this sample, this clone turned up once. This sequence joins TRBV20-1 and TRBJ2-1; TRBD2 might be the D (6 bases). Trimming removed 3 bases at V and 2 bases at J, with 14 bases between. The CDR3 sequence is 15 residues long. Looked up from germline, CDR1 is DFQATT and CDR2 is SNEGSKA (reference sequence). The CDR3 loop reads CSASPGTSTYNEQFF. The DNA for the CDR3 is TGCAGTGCTAGTCCCGGGACTTCAACCTACAATGAGCAGTTCTTC.

This chain uses TRBV30 with TRBJ2-5, with 8 positions matching TRBD1. The V and J ends lost 1 base and 5 bases, in that order; junction bases with no gene match: 12. The CDR3 runs to 16 residues. The germline V gene has CDR1 GTSNPN and CDR2 SVGIG (reference sequence). The CDR3 DNA reads TGTGCCTGGAGTGGAGTGGCGACAGGGGCCAAGGAGACCCAGTACTTC. This gives the protein CAWSGVATGAKETQYF.